This T cell receptor (beta chain) appears in the sequencing data of a study of T cells after yellow fever vaccination. Researchers made TCR cDNA using 5'RACE template switching, and this step added a universal primer site and UMIs. TCRdb reprocessed the 5' RACE reads with MiXCR, giving one entry per CDR3 protein. The sample lists more than 95,000 distinct CDR3 sequences; 7.4% were seen once. Germline lookup yields CDR1 SGHAT and CDR2 FQNNGV. Trimming removed 0 bases from V and 9 bases from J, with 6 bases in between. The CDR3 has 12 amino acids. This clonotype was sampled from a man between 18 and 29 years old who received the YFV17D yellow fever vaccine. The specimen was CD4+ T cells sorted from PBMCs, collected roughly 10 days after the first yellow fever vaccination. The rearrangement uses TRBV11-2 and TRBJ1-5; D gene uncertain. CDR3 sequence reads: CASSLDRGPQHF. In DNA, the CDR3 is TGTGCCAGCAGCTTAGATCGGGGGCCCCAGCATTTT.